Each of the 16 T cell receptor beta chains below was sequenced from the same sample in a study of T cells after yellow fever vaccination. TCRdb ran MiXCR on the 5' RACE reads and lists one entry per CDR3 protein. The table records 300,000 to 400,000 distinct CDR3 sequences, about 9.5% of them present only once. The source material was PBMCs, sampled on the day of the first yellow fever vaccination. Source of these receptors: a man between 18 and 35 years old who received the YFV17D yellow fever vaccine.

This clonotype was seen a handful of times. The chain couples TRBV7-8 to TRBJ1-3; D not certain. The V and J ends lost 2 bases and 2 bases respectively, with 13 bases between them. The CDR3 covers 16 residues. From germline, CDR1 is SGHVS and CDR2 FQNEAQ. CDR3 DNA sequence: TGTGCCAGCAGCTTAAAATCCAGGCAGGCTGGAAACACCATATATTTT. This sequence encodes CASSLKSRQAGNTIYF. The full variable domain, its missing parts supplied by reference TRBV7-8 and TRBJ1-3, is GAGVSQSPRYKVAKRGQDVALRCDPISGHVSLFWYQQALGQGPEFLTYFQNEAQLDKSGLPSDRFFAERPEGSVSTLKIQRTQQEDSAVYLCASSLKSRQAGNTIYFGEGSWLTVV.

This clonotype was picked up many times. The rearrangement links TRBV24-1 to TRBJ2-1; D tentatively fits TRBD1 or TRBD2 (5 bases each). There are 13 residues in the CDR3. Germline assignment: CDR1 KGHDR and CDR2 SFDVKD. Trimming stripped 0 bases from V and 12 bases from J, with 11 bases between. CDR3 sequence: CATSDLLGDLQFF. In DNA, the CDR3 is TGTGCCACCAGTGATTTGTTGGGGGACCTGCAGTTCTTC.

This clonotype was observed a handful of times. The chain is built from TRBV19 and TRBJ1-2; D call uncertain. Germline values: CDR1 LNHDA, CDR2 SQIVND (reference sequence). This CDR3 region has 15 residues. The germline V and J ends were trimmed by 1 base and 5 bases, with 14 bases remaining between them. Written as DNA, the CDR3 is TGTGCCAGTAGTATAGTAGCCAGCAGACCTTATGGCTACACCTTC. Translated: CASSIVASRPYGYTF.

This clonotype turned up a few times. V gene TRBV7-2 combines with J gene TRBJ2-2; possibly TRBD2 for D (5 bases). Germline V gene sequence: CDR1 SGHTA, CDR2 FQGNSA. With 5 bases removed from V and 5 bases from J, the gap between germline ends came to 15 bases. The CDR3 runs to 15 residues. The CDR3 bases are TGTGCCAGCAGCCCAACGGGCCGGGGAACCGGGGAGCTGTTTTTT. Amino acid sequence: CASSPTGRGTGELFF.

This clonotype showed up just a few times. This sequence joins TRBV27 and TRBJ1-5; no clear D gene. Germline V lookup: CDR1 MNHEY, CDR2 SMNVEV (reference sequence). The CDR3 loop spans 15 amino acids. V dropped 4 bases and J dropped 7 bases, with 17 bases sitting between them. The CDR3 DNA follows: TGTGCCAGCAGTTCTCGTGCCCCACGCAGGCAGCCCCAGCATTTT. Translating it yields CASSSRAPRRQPQHF.

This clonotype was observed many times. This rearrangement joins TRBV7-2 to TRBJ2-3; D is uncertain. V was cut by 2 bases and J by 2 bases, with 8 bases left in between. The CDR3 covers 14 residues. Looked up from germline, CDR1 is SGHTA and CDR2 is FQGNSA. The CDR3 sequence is CASSLFALTDTQYF. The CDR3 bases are TGTGCCAGCAGCTTATTCGCACTCACAGATACGCAGTATTTT.

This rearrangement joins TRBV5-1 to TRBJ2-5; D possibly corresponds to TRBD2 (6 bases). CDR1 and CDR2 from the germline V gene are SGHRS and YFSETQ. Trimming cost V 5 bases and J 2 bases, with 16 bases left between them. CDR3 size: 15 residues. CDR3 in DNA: TGCGCCAGCAGGGAGGGCGGGGTCGTACAAGAGACCCAGTACTTC. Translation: CASREGGVVQETQYF. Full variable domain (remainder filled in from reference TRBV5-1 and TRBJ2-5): KAGVTQTPRYLIKTRGQQVTLSCSPISGHRSVSWYQQTPGQGLQFLFEYFSETQRNKGNFPGRFSGRQFSNSRSEMNVSTLELGDSALYLCASREGGVVQETQYFGPGTRLLVL.

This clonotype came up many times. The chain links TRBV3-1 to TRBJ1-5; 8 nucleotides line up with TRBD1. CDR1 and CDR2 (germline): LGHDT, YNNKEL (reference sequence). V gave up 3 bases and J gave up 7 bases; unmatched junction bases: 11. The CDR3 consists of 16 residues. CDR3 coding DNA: TGTGCCAGCAGCCAGTCCGACAGGGGCTTTGGACAGCCCCAGCATTTT. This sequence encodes CASSQSDRGFGQPQHF.

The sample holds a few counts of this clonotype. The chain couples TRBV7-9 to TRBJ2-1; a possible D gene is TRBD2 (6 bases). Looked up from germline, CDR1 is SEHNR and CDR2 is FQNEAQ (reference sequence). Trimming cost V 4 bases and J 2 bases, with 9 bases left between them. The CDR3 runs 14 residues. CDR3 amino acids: CASSYGGTYNEQFF. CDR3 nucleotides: TGTGCCAGCAGCTACGGGGGAACCTACAATGAGCAGTTCTTC.

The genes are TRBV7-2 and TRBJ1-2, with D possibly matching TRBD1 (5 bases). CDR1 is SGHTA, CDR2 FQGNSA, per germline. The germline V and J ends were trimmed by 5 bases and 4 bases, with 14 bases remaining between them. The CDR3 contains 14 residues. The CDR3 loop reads CASSPGGDSYGYTF. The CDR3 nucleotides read TGTGCCAGCAGCCCAGGAGGCGACAGCTATGGCTACACCTTC.

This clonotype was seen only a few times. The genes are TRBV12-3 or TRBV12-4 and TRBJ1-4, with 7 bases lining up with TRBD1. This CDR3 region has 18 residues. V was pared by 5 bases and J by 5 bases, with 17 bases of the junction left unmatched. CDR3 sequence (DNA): TGTGCCAGCAGTCTCATACCCCACCGGGACAGATTGAATGAAAAACTGTTTTTT. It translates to CASSLIPHRDRLNEKLFF.

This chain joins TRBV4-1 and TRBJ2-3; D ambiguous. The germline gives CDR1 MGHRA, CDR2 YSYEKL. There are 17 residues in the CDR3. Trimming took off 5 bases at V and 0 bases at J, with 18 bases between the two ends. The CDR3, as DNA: TGCGCCAGCAGCATAACCGGACGCCCAGTGAGCACAGATACGCAGTATTTT. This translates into CASSITGRPVSTDTQYF.

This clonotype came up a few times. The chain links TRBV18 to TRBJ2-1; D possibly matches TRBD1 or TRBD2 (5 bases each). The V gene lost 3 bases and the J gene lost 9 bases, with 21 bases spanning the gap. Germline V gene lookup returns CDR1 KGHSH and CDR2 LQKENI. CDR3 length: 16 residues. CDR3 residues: CASSPDRGISLGEQFF. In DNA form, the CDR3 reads TGTGCCAGCTCACCCGACCGGGGCATATCCTTAGGTGAGCAGTTCTTC.

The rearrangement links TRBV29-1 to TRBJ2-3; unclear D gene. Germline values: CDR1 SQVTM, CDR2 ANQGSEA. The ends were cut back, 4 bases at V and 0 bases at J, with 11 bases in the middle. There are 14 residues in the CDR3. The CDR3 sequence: CSVGASTSTDTQYF. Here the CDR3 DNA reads TGCAGCGTTGGGGCCTCGACAAGCACAGATACGCAGTATTTT.

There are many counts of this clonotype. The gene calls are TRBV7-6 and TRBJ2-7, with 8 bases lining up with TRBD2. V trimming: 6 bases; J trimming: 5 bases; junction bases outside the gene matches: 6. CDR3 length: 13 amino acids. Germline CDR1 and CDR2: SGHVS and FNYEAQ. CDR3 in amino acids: CASSFGGGNEQYV. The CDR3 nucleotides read TGTGCCAGCAGTTTCGGGGGGGGTAACGAGCAGTACGTC.

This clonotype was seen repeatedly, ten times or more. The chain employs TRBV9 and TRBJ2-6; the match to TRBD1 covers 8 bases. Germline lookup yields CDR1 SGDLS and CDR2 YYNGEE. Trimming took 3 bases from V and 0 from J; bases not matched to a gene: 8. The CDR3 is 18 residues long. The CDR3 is CASSATGQASSGANVLTF. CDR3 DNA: TGTGCCAGCAGCGCGACGGGACAGGCGAGCTCTGGGGCCAACGTCCTGACTTTC.